This paragraph covers one T cell receptor beta chain sequence. The target antigen is unknown. All donors qualified as healthy HIV-negative adults and had experienced no recent acute infections or vaccinations. This record belongs to a study of shared clonotypes between healthy human individuals. General study findings and limits: Sharing of clonotypes among donors was expected to vary with sequencing depth.

Several immunoSEQ plates held equal portions of the genomic DNA taken from each subset. Sequencing was performed with immunoSEQ multiplex PCR; in TCRdb, only in-frame clones are kept and a portion is missing. The data hold about 470,000 clones, with roughly 77% observed a single time. The CDR3 is made up of 13 amino acids. CDR1 is SNHLY, CDR2 FYNNEI, per germline. Trimming shortened V by 7 bases and J by 10 bases, and 14 bases separated the two germline ends. The TCR comes from a woman aged 40 to 55 in good health. Some clones in this sample may be carry-over from other donors' samples. This sequence joins TRBV2 and TRBJ1-6; D is ambiguous. The material sequenced was PBMCs. CDR3 nucleotides: TGTGCCAGCATCTTTGACACCGTATCACCCCTCCACTTT. Its translation: CASIFDTVSPLHF.